This T cell receptor (beta chain) is from a study of cytomegalovirus exposure and HLA in healthy donors. Study-wide points: TCR beta chains numbering about 160 were designated cytomegalovirus-associated. An analysis that came later showed most CMV-associated TCR beta chains appearing HLA-restricted. A later analysis reportedly identified an Asian-associated ancestry cluster as carrying fewer N-insertions than the approximately 710-donor mean.

This clone appeared once. Its antigen is unidentified. The PCR made use of 60 Vbeta and 13 Jbeta primers. Authors' methods: About 11 million of the roughly 80 million unique TCR beta chains counted in a later analysis were shared. This table comes from immunoSEQ multiplex PCR, and its TCRdb copy is limited to in-frame clones, with some not included. V, J and clone size were drawn from that table, and D and trimming were deduced from the DNA. In the table there are about 150,000 clones, less than 65% of which are singletons. V shed 7 bases and J 8 bases; nucleotides not matched to a gene: 11. This CDR3 has 14 amino acids. Germline CDR1 and CDR2: LGHNT and FRNRAP.

This sequence joins TRBV12-5 and TRBJ2-1; 7 bases match TRBD1. The sample was PBMCs. The clonotype originates from a woman aged 30 to 39 in good health and CMV-seropositive. CDR3 nucleotide sequence: TGTGCTAGTGCCCTCGACAAGGGGGCCGATGAGCAGTTCTTC. This encodes CASALDKGADEQFF.